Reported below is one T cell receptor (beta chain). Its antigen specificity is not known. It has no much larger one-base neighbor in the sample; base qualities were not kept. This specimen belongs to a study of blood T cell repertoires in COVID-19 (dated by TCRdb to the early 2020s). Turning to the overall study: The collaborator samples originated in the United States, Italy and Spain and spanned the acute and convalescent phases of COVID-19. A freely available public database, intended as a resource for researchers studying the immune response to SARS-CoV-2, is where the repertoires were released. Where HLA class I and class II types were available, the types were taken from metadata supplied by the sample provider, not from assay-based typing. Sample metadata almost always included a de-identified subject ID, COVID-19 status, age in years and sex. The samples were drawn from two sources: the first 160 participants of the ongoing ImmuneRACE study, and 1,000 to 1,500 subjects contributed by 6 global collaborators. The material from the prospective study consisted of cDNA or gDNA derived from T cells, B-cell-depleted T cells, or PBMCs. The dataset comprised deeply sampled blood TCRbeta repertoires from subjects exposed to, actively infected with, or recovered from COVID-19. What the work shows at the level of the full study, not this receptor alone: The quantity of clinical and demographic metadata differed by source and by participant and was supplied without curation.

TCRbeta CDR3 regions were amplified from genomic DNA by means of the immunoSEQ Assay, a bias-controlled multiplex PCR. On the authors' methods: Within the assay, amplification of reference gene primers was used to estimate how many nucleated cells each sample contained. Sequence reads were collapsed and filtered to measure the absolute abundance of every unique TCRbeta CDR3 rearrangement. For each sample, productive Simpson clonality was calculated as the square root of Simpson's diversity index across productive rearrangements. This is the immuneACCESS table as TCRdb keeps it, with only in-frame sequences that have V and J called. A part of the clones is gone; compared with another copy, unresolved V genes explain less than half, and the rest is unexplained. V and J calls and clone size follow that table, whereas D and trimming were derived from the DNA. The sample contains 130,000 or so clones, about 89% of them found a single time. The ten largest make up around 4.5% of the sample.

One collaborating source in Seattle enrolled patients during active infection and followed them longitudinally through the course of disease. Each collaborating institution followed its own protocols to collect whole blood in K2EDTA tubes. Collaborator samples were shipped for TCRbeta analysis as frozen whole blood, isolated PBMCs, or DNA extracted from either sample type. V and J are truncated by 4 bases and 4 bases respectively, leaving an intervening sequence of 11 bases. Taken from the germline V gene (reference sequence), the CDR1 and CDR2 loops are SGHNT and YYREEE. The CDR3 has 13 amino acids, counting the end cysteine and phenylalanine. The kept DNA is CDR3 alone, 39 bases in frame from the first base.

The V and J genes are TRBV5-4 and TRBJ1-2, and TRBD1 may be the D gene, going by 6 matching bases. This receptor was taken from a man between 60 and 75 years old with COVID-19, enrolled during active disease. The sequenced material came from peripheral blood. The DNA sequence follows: TGTGCCAGCAGCCTAACAGGGATCTATGGCTACACCTTC. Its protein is CASSLTGIYGYTF.